These T cell receptor beta chains were read from a single sample in a study of blood T cells in healthy people across ages. In TCRdb, the 5' RACE reads were re-called with MiXCR into one record per CDR3 protein. The sample shows 1.5 million to 2 million distinct CDR3 sequences, 28% of them seen only once. The material sequenced was blood. The receptors stem from a woman under 40 in good health. Each CDR3 is given with its conserved first and last residue. A D gene is named only where the DNA matches it firmly. A row's size may be missing; if present it is once, few, many or a size class.

abundance: .; v_gene: TRBV11-2; d_gene: .; j_gene: TRBJ2-2; CDR3nt: TGTGCCAGCAGCTTAAGGCGGACCCCCGGGGAGCTGTTTTTT; CDR3aa: CASSLRRTPGELFF
abundance: .; v_gene: TRBV7-9; d_gene: .; j_gene: TRBJ1-2; CDR3nt: TGTGCCAGCAGCTCCTTGGGCCGCGACTATGGCTACACCTTC; CDR3aa: CASSSLGRDYGYTF
abundance: .; v_gene: TRBV7-2; d_gene: TRBD1; j_gene: TRBJ2-6; CDR3nt: TGTGCCAGCAGCTTATTCTGGGGACAGGGAAAACCTGGGGCCAACGTCCTGACTTTC; CDR3aa: CASSLFWGQGKPGANVLTF
abundance: once; v_gene: TRBV28; d_gene: .; j_gene: TRBJ2-3; CDR3nt: TGTGCCAGCAGTTTAGGCCCCTCGGGGGAGTGTGATACGCAGTATTTT; CDR3aa: CASSLGPSGECDTQYF
abundance: many; v_gene: TRBV27; d_gene: TRBD1; j_gene: TRBJ2-1; CDR3nt: TGTGCCAGCAGTTTATCGTCAGGGGGCGTCTACAATGAGCAGTTCTTC; CDR3aa: CASSLSSGGVYNEQFF
abundance: .; v_gene: TRBV19; d_gene: .; j_gene: TRBJ2-7; CDR3nt: TGTGCCAGTAGTATTGCGGCAGGACCATTCTACGAGCAGTACTTC; CDR3aa: CASSIAAGPFYEQYF
abundance: many; v_gene: TRBV6-6; d_gene: .; j_gene: TRBJ2-7; CDR3nt: TGTGCCAGCAGTTACTCCCGGGAGCAGCCCTACGAGCAGTACTTC; CDR3aa: CASSYSREQPYEQYF
abundance: .; v_gene: TRBV12-3/TRBV12-4; d_gene: .; j_gene: TRBJ2-5; CDR3nt: TGTGCCAGCAGGTTAGGCGGTGCGGGAGAGACCCAGTACTTC; CDR3aa: CASRLGGAGETQYF
abundance: .; v_gene: TRBV20-1; d_gene: .; j_gene: TRBJ2-7; CDR3nt: TGCAGTGCTAGAGGGGTAGAGGGGAGTCTTTACGAGCAGTACTTC; CDR3aa: CSARGVEGSLYEQYF
abundance: few; v_gene: TRBV29-1; d_gene: TRBD1; j_gene: TRBJ2-7; CDR3nt: TGCAGCGTTCGGACAGGGGTTTTCGAGCAGTACTTC; CDR3aa: CSVRTGVFEQYF
abundance: few; v_gene: TRBV20-1; d_gene: .; j_gene: TRBJ1-5; CDR3nt: TGCAGTGCTAGAGCGACAAGTGCCAATCAGCCCCAGCATTTT; CDR3aa: CSARATSANQPQHF
abundance: many; v_gene: TRBV28; d_gene: .; j_gene: TRBJ2-7; CDR3nt: TGTGCCAGCAGTGCCATGGGGAGTGAGCAGTACTTC; CDR3aa: CASSAMGSEQYF
abundance: few; v_gene: TRBV12-3/TRBV12-4; d_gene: .; j_gene: TRBJ1-1; CDR3nt: TGTGCCAGCAATCAACAGCTCATGAACACTGAAGCTTTCTTT; CDR3aa: CASNQQLMNTEAFF
abundance: many; v_gene: TRBV29-1; d_gene: TRBD1; j_gene: TRBJ2-7; CDR3nt: TGCAGCGTTGATGGGACAGGTCCCTCCTACGAGCAGTACTTC; CDR3aa: CSVDGTGPSYEQYF
abundance: .; v_gene: TRBV12-3/TRBV12-4; d_gene: .; j_gene: TRBJ2-2; CDR3nt: TGTGCCAGCAGTCCCATTTTGAACGGGGAGCTGTTTTTT; CDR3aa: CASSPILNGELFF
abundance: .; v_gene: TRBV3-1; d_gene: .; j_gene: TRBJ2-7; CDR3nt: TGTGCCAGCAGCCGTGGACAGCAAGTTTCCTACGAGCAGTACTTC; CDR3aa: CASSRGQQVSYEQYF
abundance: .; v_gene: TRBV12-3/TRBV12-4; d_gene: .; j_gene: TRBJ1-2; CDR3nt: TGTGCCAGCGGGACTTCCCAGGGTGGCTACACCTTC; CDR3aa: CASGTSQGGYTF
abundance: few; v_gene: TRBV7-2; d_gene: TRBD1; j_gene: TRBJ2-7; CDR3nt: TGTGCCAGCAGCTCCGGGACAGGGATCGAGCAGTACTTC; CDR3aa: CASSSGTGIEQYF
abundance: .; v_gene: TRBV20-1; d_gene: .; j_gene: TRBJ2-2; CDR3nt: TGCAGTGCTAGAGGGGGAGCGTCGAACACCGGGGAGCGGTTTTTT; CDR3aa: CSARGGASNTGERFF
abundance: few; v_gene: TRBV15; d_gene: .; j_gene: TRBJ1-4; CDR3nt: TGTGCCACCGAGTATGCCAGGGGAACTAATGAAAAACTGTTTTTT; CDR3aa: CATEYARGTNEKLFF
abundance: .; v_gene: TRBV20-1; d_gene: TRBD2; j_gene: TRBJ2-5; CDR3nt: TGCAGTGCCCAAACGGGGGGGGAGACCCAGTACTTC; CDR3aa: CSAQTGGETQYF
abundance: many; v_gene: TRBV7-2; d_gene: TRBD2; j_gene: TRBJ2-1; CDR3nt: TGTGCCAGCAGCTTATTACGCGGCGGGAGGGTTAAAAACAATGAGCAGTTCTTC; CDR3aa: CASSLLRGGRVKNNEQFF
abundance: .; v_gene: TRBV7-3; d_gene: TRBD1; j_gene: TRBJ2-1; CDR3nt: TGTGCCAGCAGCTTAAGGATAGGACAGGGAAGAAATGAGCAGTTCTTC; CDR3aa: CASSLRIGQGRNEQFF
abundance: few; v_gene: TRBV14; d_gene: TRBD2; j_gene: TRBJ2-1; CDR3nt: TGTGCCAGCAGCCAAGAGATTAGCGGGAGGCTCTCCTACAATGAGCAGTTCTTC; CDR3aa: CASSQEISGRLSYNEQFF
abundance: .; v_gene: TRBV3-1; d_gene: .; j_gene: TRBJ2-5; CDR3nt: TGTGCCAGCAGCCGGACGGGGAGAACTCAGTACTTC; CDR3aa: CASSRTGRTQYF
abundance: .; v_gene: TRBV5-6; d_gene: TRBD1; j_gene: TRBJ1-1; CDR3nt: TGTGCCAGCAGCTTGACAGGGGGCGGGTCGAACACTGAAGCTTTCTTT; CDR3aa: CASSLTGGGSNTEAFF
abundance: many; v_gene: TRBV12-3/TRBV12-4; d_gene: TRBD2; j_gene: TRBJ2-1; CDR3nt: TGTGCCAGCAGTCTAGCGGGGGACGAAAAGTTCTTC; CDR3aa: CASSLAGDEKFF
abundance: once; v_gene: TRBV20-1; d_gene: TRBD2; j_gene: TRBJ2-5; CDR3nt: TGCAGTGCGACCCTACGAGTCGGGGGGGAGACCCAGTACTTC; CDR3aa: CSATLRVGGETQYF
abundance: .; v_gene: TRBV5-1; d_gene: TRBD2; j_gene: TRBJ2-1; CDR3nt: TGCGCCAGCAGCTTTCGGCCTAGCGGGGCAGGCAATGAGCAGTTCTTC; CDR3aa: CASSFRPSGAGNEQFF
abundance: once; v_gene: TRBV14; d_gene: TRBD2; j_gene: TRBJ2-7; CDR3nt: TGTGCCAGCAGCTACTATCCTAGCGGATCCTACAATGAGCAGTACTTC; CDR3aa: CASSYYPSGSYNEQYF
abundance: many; v_gene: TRBV29-1; d_gene: .; j_gene: TRBJ2-1; CDR3nt: TGCAGCGTTGGAGGCTTCTACAATGAGCAGTTCTTC; CDR3aa: CSVGGFYNEQFF
abundance: .; v_gene: TRBV11-2; d_gene: .; j_gene: TRBJ1-4; CDR3nt: TGTGCCAGCAGTCAAAGCGAAAAACTGTTTTTT; CDR3aa: CASSQSEKLFF
abundance: .; v_gene: TRBV21-1; d_gene: .; j_gene: TRBJ1-5; CDR3nt: TGTGCCAGCAGCAATTCACGTAATAATCAGCCCCAGCATTTT; CDR3aa: CASSNSRNNQPQHF
abundance: few; v_gene: TRBV2; d_gene: .; j_gene: TRBJ2-3; CDR3nt: TGTGCCAGCACACAGGGTCGAGATACGCAGTATTTT; CDR3aa: CASTQGRDTQYF
abundance: .; v_gene: TRBV29-1; d_gene: TRBD1; j_gene: TRBJ2-3; CDR3nt: TGCAGCATGACAGGGGGAACTAGCACAGATACGCAGTATTTT; CDR3aa: CSMTGGTSTDTQYF
abundance: .; v_gene: TRBV9; d_gene: .; j_gene: TRBJ2-3; CDR3nt: TGTGCCAGCAGCGTAACATTCTCCCCAGATACGCAGTATTTT; CDR3aa: CASSVTFSPDTQYF
abundance: .; v_gene: TRBV20-1; d_gene: TRBD2; j_gene: TRBJ2-3; CDR3nt: TGCAGTGCCAGAAATAGCGGGGGACACACAGATACGCAGTATTTT; CDR3aa: CSARNSGGHTDTQYF
abundance: .; v_gene: TRBV6-5; d_gene: .; j_gene: TRBJ2-1; CDR3nt: TGTGCCAGCAGTTACCGCTTATACAATGAGCAGTTCTTC; CDR3aa: CASSYRLYNEQFF
abundance: many; v_gene: TRBV20-1; d_gene: .; j_gene: TRBJ2-6; CDR3nt: TGCAGTGCTAGTAGAGGCTTCTCTGGGGCCAACGTCCTGACTTTC; CDR3aa: CSASRGFSGANVLTF
abundance: few; v_gene: TRBV20-1; d_gene: TRBD2; j_gene: TRBJ2-1; CDR3nt: TGCAGTGCTAGGGTTAGCGGGAGCTCCTACAATGAGCAGTTCTTC; CDR3aa: CSARVSGSSYNEQFF